This is a list of T cell receptor beta chains from one sample in a study of blood T cell repertoires in COVID-19. The method was immunoSEQ multiplex PCR; TCRdb's version includes in-frame clones alone and lacks a portion of them. The sample has approximately 150,000 clones; approximately 88% are singletons. The sequenced sample was peripheral blood. These receptors came from a woman over 75 with acute or convalescent COVID-19. Each CDR3 is given with its conserved first and last residue. The D gene is left open where the match is weak. Clone size is given for some rows only: seen once, a few or many times, or a class if the clone is expanded.

NA | TRBJ2-7 | TRBV2 | NA | TGTGCCAGCAGTGGGGTTGGCTCCGGGGACGAGCAGTACTTC | CASSGVGSGDEQYF
TRBD1 | TRBJ1-2 | TRBV3-1/TRBV3-2 | NA | TGTGCCAGCAGCCCCCGGGACAGGGGGCTGGGCTACACCTTC | CASSPRDRGLGYTF
TRBD1 | TRBJ1-2 | TRBV3-1/TRBV3-2 | once | TGTGCCAGCAGCCAGAGACAGGGGGCGTCCGGCTACACCTTC | CASSQRQGASGYTF
NA | TRBJ1-3 | TRBV4-3 | few | TGCGCCAGCAGCCAAAATGCGATCTCTGGAAACACCATATATTTT | CASSQNAISGNTIYF
NA | TRBJ2-7 | TRBV19 | once | TGTGCCAGTAGTATAAACGCACCGAGCTCCTACGAGCAGTACTTC | CASSINAPSSYEQYF
NA | TRBJ2-1 | TRBV18 | NA | TGTGCCAGCTCAGCAAAAGACGGGAGCTCCTACAATGAGCAGTTCTTC | CASSAKDGSSYNEQFF
NA | TRBJ2-2 | TRBV30 | NA | TGTGCCTGGAGTTTCCAGGGCGGGAACACCGGGGAGCTGTTTTTT | CAWSFQGGNTGELFF
NA | TRBJ2-2 | TRBV30 | NA | TGTGCCTGGAGTGTAAACCACGGGACGAACACCGGGGAGCTGTTTTTT | CAWSVNHGTNTGELFF
TRBD2 | TRBJ2-2 | TRBV2 | NA | TGTGCCAGCAGTGAGAGACTAGCGGTGAACACCGGGGAGCTGTTTTTT | CASSERLAVNTGELFF
TRBD1 | TRBJ1-1 | TRBV7-9 | NA | TGTGCCAGCAGCTCCTATGACAGGGCAGCTTTCTTT | CASSSYDRAAFF
NA | TRBJ2-1 | TRBV5-8 | NA | TGTGCCAGCAGCTTGGTTCTCTCGCGACAGTTCTTC | CASSLVLSRQFF
TRBD1 | TRBJ2-3 | TRBV18 | NA | TGTGCCAGCTCACCATTGGCGGCGGGCATAAGGGGGCCAGATACGCAGTATTTT | CASSPLAAGIRGPDTQYF
TRBD2 | TRBJ2-7 | TRBV30 | NA | TGTGCCTGGAGACAAAGCGGGAGTTCCTACGAGCAGTACTTC | CAWRQSGSSYEQYF
TRBD1 | TRBJ1-6 | TRBV7-6 | NA | TGTGCCAGCAGCTTTAGCCCGGGACAGGGCGGCCCGCATAATTCACCCCTCCACTTT | CASSFSPGQGGPHNSPLHF
NA | TRBJ1-1 | TRBV7-9 | NA | TGTGCCAGCAGCTTAGTCAGGGGTGGGATGAACACTGAAGCTTTCTTT | CASSLVRGGMNTEAFF
NA | TRBJ1-1 | TRBV30 | NA | TGTGCCTACACACAGAAGAACACTGAAGCTTTCTTT | CAYTQKNTEAFF
NA | TRBJ1-6 | TRBV27 | NA | TGTGCCAGCAGTACTACAGGGAGGGAGGATTCACCCCTCCACTTT | CASSTTGREDSPLHF
TRBD2 | TRBJ2-5 | TRBV4-2 | NA | TGTGCCAGCAGCCCCGGAGGTCGTAGCGGGGGGGCTCAAGAGACCCAGTACTTC | CASSPGGRSGGAQETQYF
TRBD1 | TRBJ1-3 | TRBV6-5 | NA | TGTGCCAGCAGTCGGGACAGCCCCTCTGGAAACACCATATATTTT | CASSRDSPSGNTIYF
TRBD2 | TRBJ2-5 | TRBV7-2 | NA | TGTGCCAGCAGCCTCCGGCCTAGGGCTAGCGGGAGCAATTGGGAGACCCAGTACTTC | CASSLRPRASGSNWETQYF
TRBD2 | TRBJ2-1 | TRBV13 | NA | TGTGCCAGCAGCCGGGGACTAGCGGGGAGCTCCTACAATGAGCAGTTCTTC | CASSRGLAGSSYNEQFF
NA | TRBJ1-2 | TRBV6-5 | NA | TGTGCCAGCAGTTACTCTGACAGCTCTAACTATGGCTACACCTTC | CASSYSDSSNYGYTF
TRBD1 | TRBJ1-2 | TRBV7-2 | NA | TGTGCCAGTCGGAGGGACAGGCGTAACTATGGCTACACCTTC | CASRRDRRNYGYTF
NA | TRBJ1-3 | TRBV30 | NA | TGTGCCTGGAGTCCCCCGACACCCTCTGGAAACACCATATATTTT | CAWSPPTPSGNTIYF
NA | TRBJ1-2 | TRBV23-1 | NA | TGCGCCAGCAGTCAATCTTTGCGGGGCTTC | CASSQSLRGF
NA | TRBJ1-1 | TRBV9 | NA | TGTGCCAGCAGCGTAGAGCCCGGGACACCTCTCTCAACTCGGTCGGACACTGAAGCTTTCTTT | CASSVEPGTPLSTRSDTEAFF
TRBD1 | TRBJ1-5 | TRBV2 | NA | TGTGCCAGCAGTCGGACAGGGAATCAGCCCCAGCATTTT | CASSRTGNQPQHF
NA | TRBJ2-3 | TRBV15 | NA | TGTGCCACCAGCAGAACGCGGGGAGCGGGAGATACGCAGTATTTT | CATSRTRGAGDTQYF
TRBD2 | TRBJ2-3 | TRBV6-6 | NA | TGTGCCAGCAGTTACTCGGGGCGGGGGGCCTCAGATACGCAGTATTTT | CASSYSGRGASDTQYF
NA | TRBJ2-1 | TRBV19 | NA | TGTGCCAGTGCCCCCGGGACTTCCTACAATGAGCAGTTCTTC | CASAPGTSYNEQFF
TRBD1 | TRBJ2-5 | TRBV9 | NA | TGTGCCAGCAGCGGGACAGGGGGAGAAGAATGGACCCAGTACTTC | CASSGTGGEEWTQYF
TRBD1 | TRBJ1-5 | TRBV6-1 | NA | TGTGCCAGCAGTGATCAGGGGGCTAGTCAGCCCCAGCATTTT | CASSDQGASQPQHF
TRBD1 | TRBJ1-2 | TRBV7-9 | NA | TGTGCCAGCAGGGCCGGGACAGGGGATGGCTACACCTTC | CASRAGTGDGYTF
TRBD2 | TRBJ2-3 | TRBV5-4 | NA | TGTGCCAGCAGCCCTAGCGGGAGCAACACAGATACGCAGTATTTT | CASSPSGSNTDTQYF
TRBD1 | TRBJ1-2 | TRBV7-9 | NA | TGTGCCAGCAGCACAACAGGGGGCCACTATGGCTACACCTTC | CASSTTGGHYGYTF
NA | TRBJ2-3 | TRBV7-2 | NA | TGTGCCAGCAGCTTAGCCCTAGCGTTCTCTGATACGCAGTATTTT | CASSLALAFSDTQYF
TRBD1 | TRBJ2-1 | TRBV7-6 | NA | TGTGCCAGCAGCCTAGGACAGGGTGGGGACAATGAGCAGTTCTTC | CASSLGQGGDNEQFF
TRBD1 | TRBJ1-3 | TRBV6-5 | once | TGTGCCAGCATTATAGACAGGGGCTCTGGAAACACCATATATTTT | CASIIDRGSGNTIYF
NA | TRBJ2-1 | TRBV19 | once | TGTGCCACCGGAGGGGTCCCCTACAATGAGCAGTTCTTC | CATGGVPYNEQFF